The rows below give T cell receptor beta chains drawn from one sample of a study of T cells expressing NK-cell markers. Following a re-call of the 5' RACE reads, TCRdb has one entry per CDR3 protein and lacks DNA. This sample's clone table lists 200,000 to 300,000 distinct CDR3 sequences. The sample comprised blood T cells: a sorted CD56 or NKG2C T cell subset, CD4+ or CD8+ T cells, or bulk PBMC T cells (not recorded which). The source is a man younger than 35 in good health. The CDR3 runs from the conserved cysteine through the conserved F or W.

v_gene	j_gene	CDR3aa
TRBV12-3/TRBV12-4	TRBJ2-1	CASSSRQGAKMFEQFF
TRBV20-1	TRBJ1-5	CSASNPGQQNTGQPQHF
TRBV12-3/TRBV12-4	TRBJ1-1	CASRGRGQGEAFF
TRBV13	TRBJ2-2	CASRTQGRARTGELFF
TRBV5-1	TRBJ2-3	CASSLKGTEDTQYF
TRBV10-3	TRBJ1-1	CAISDQGTNTEAFF
TRBV10-3	TRBJ1-5	CAIKGTADQPQHF
TRBV20-1	TRBJ2-1	CSALDLAGGYNEQFF
TRBV12-3/TRBV12-4	TRBJ2-7	CASMRDGPYEQYF
TRBV6-5	TRBJ2-5	CASSTRSGGQETQYF
TRBV7-3	TRBJ1-1	CASSKGGVNTEAFF
TRBV3-1	TRBJ1-5	CASSQGGANQPQHF
TRBV5-1	TRBJ2-5	CASSPPGIEHLAQYF
TRBV12-3/TRBV12-4	TRBJ2-5	CASRDAGPQETQYF
TRBV20-1	TRBJ2-1	CSAVRLGVGNEQFF
TRBV20-1	TRBJ2-7	CSASPSGGSSYEQYF
TRBV5-1	TRBJ2-5	CASSPGWGGETQYF
TRBV29-1	TRBJ2-5	CSVRGQQYQETQYF
TRBV30	TRBJ2-2	CAWSPGTNTGELFF
TRBV20-1	TRBJ2-7	CSASARLAGVSSYEQYF
TRBV27	TRBJ2-2	CASQGRTNTGELFF
TRBV5-6	TRBJ2-7	CASSLVTGIHEQYF
TRBV20-1	TRBJ2-7	CSAWEGSSYEQYF
TRBV6-1	TRBJ2-3	CATSAGESQGTQYF
TRBV20-1	TRBJ2-4	CSASRDSVAKNIQYF
TRBV19	TRBJ1-2	CATKKEGGLTNYGYTF
TRBV24-1	TRBJ2-5	CATSHSVLADKETQYF
TRBV19	TRBJ2-3	CASSIKRDTQYF
TRBV12-3/TRBV12-4	TRBJ1-2	CASSLRTGANYGYTF
TRBV25-1	TRBJ2-2	CASSEAGWAGELFF
TRBV7-9	TRBJ2-7	CASSLGSGRTGEQYF
TRBV24-1	TRBJ2-1	CATSFGGDVNEQFF
TRBV5-1	TRBJ2-1	CASSGGIAYNEQFF
TRBV5-1	TRBJ2-1	CASRHGLAGGSSSYNEQFF
TRBV20-1	TRBJ1-1	CSSPRGSNTEAFF
TRBV12-3/TRBV12-4	TRBJ2-3	CASSFSPGGGGTDTQYF
TRBV28	TRBJ1-2	CASSSDRGYGYTF
TRBV5-6	TRBJ2-1	CASSLRTSQPNNEQFF
TRBV19	TRBJ2-3	CASSRGLAGGPTSTDTQYF
TRBV5-1	TRBJ1-2	CASSPEGTVGYTF
TRBV9	TRBJ1-6	CASSPGWKEPLHF
TRBV12-3/TRBV12-4	TRBJ2-3	CASSYPVTGTSTDTQYF
TRBV10-2	TRBJ2-1	CASSPLFSSGILNEQFF
TRBV20-1	TRBJ2-5	CSSALAEETQYF